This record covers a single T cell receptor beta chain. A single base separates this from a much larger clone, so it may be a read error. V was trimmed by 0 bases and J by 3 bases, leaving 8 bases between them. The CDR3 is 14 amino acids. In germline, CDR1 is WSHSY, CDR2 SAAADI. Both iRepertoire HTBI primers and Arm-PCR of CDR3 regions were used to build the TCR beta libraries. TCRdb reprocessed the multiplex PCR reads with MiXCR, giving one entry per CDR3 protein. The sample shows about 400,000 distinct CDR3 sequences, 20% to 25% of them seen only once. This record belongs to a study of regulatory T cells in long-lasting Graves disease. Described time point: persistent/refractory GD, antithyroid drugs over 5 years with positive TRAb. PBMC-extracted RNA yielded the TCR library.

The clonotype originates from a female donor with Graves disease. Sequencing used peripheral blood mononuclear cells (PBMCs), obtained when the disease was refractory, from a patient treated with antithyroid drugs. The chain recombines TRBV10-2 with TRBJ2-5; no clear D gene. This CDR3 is CASSESGWEETQYF. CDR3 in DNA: TGCGCCAGCAGTGAGTCGGGATGGGAAGAGACCCAGTACTTC.